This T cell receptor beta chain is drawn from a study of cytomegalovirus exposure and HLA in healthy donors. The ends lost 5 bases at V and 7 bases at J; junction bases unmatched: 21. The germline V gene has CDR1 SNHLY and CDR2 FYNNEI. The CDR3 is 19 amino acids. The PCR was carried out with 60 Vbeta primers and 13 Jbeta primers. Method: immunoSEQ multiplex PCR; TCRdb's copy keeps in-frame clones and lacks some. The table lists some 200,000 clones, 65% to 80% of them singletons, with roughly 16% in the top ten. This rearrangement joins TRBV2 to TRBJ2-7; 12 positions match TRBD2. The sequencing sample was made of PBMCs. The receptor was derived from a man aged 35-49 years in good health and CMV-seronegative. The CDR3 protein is CASSHLLGLAGGETGEQYF. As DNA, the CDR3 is TGTGCCAGCAGTCACCTCCTGGGACTAGCGGGTGGCGAGACGGGGGAGCAGTACTTC.